Listed below are T cell receptor beta chains from one sample, sequenced in a study of monozygotic twins with inflammatory bowel disease. From its re-call of the 5' RACE reads, TCRdb lists each CDR3 protein once, without DNA. The sample data list 95,000 to 110,000 distinct CDR3 sequences. Sequencing used blood. These receptors all stem from a human donor with ulcerative colitis or Crohn's disease, or a healthy co-twin of an affected twin (not recorded which). The CDR3 runs from the conserved cysteine through the conserved F or W. The order of the fields is J gene, V gene, CDR3 protein.

TRBJ2-2 | TRBV4-2 | CASRFGGQTTGELFF
TRBJ2-7 | TRBV20-1 | CSANRGYEQYF
TRBJ2-5 | TRBV18 | CASSSKIGAGETQYF
TRBJ1-2 | TRBV19 | CASNERGAEYGYTF
TRBJ2-6 | TRBV7-9 | CASLQWGGSQGANVLTF
TRBJ1-1 | TRBV20-1 | CSASSQTNTEAFF
TRBJ2-2 | TRBV15 | CATARATGELFF
TRBJ1-1 | TRBV7-2 | CASSLGDRTEAFF
TRBJ1-4 | TRBV7-2 | CASSFGTEARKLFF
TRBJ2-3 | TRBV15 | CATSRIRTSALGPDTQYF
TRBJ2-2 | TRBV7-2 | CASSLVPSGGPFRTGELFF
TRBJ2-7 | TRBV27 | CASRTGTGGNYEQYF
TRBJ1-1 | TRBV20-1 | CSARPGRMNTDAFF
TRBJ1-1 | TRBV7-9 | CASSRQGSEAFF
TRBJ2-1 | TRBV5-4 | CASSLAGLAGTNEQFF
TRBJ2-7 | TRBV6-6 | CASSYDALPYF
TRBJ2-7 | TRBV11-2 | CASSLEFLTNEQYF
TRBJ2-7 | TRBV6-6 | CASETGGASYEQYF
TRBJ1-4 | TRBV7-2 | CASSVTGSGVRLFF
TRBJ2-4 | TRBV11-2 | CASSFSGTSAAIQYF
TRBJ1-6 | TRBV27 | CASSNWDGNSPLHF
TRBJ1-4 | TRBV12-3/TRBV12-4 | CASRLQGAANEKLFF
TRBJ1-1 | TRBV6-1 | CASSERIPRAFF
TRBJ2-7 | TRBV5-5 | CASSKSGAYEQYF
TRBJ1-1 | TRBV5-1 | CASSWRGQNTEAFF
TRBJ1-1 | TRBV19 | CASSTVGPAFF
TRBJ2-1 | TRBV18 | CASSQPVGLSYNEQFF
TRBJ2-1 | TRBV4-3 | CASSQAGFGATDNEQFF
TRBJ1-6 | TRBV5-1 | CASSLDPGTGSYNSPLHF
TRBJ1-6 | TRBV28 | CAIQGTHNSPLHF
TRBJ1-5 | TRBV20-1 | CSAKSGVRPNQPQHF
TRBJ1-5 | TRBV9 | CASSEEGGNQPQHF
TRBJ1-4 | TRBV27 | CASRRSMYEKLFF
TRBJ2-3 | TRBV6-1 | CASGRDRVADTQYF
TRBJ2-5 | TRBV20-1 | CSAPSGGWRTQYF
TRBJ2-1 | TRBV15 | CATSRDGKRGYSEQFF